Shown below are 4 T cell receptor beta chains from a single sample sequenced in a study of T cells expressing NK-cell markers. TCRdb reprocessed the 5' RACE reads; each CDR3 protein has one entry and no DNA is given. The sample includes about 150,000 distinct CDR3 sequences. Material for sequencing was blood T cells: a sorted CD56 or NKG2C T cell subset, CD4+ or CD8+ T cells, or bulk PBMC T cells (not recorded which). The receptors derive from a woman between 50 and 59 years old in good health.

The genes are TRBV19 and TRBJ1-2; without DNA, the TCRdb call of TRBD1 cannot be checked. The CDR3 extends over 16 amino acids. Germline-derived CDR1 and CDR2 are LNHDA and SQIVND (reference sequence). CDR3 sequence reads: CASSIDPEGRNYGYTF.

The genes are TRBV7-8 and TRBJ2-5. The CDR3 is 13 amino acids. Germline CDR1 SGHVS, CDR2 FQNEAQ. CDR3 sequence reads: CASSLFARETQYF.

V usage is TRBV11-2 and J usage is TRBJ2-7; the TCRdb D gene call, TRBD1, has no DNA to confirm it. The germline V gene has CDR1 SGHAT and CDR2 FQNNGV. The CDR3 is 15 amino acids. CDR3 amino acids: CASSLDRTGGYEQYF.

The rearrangement links TRBV7-8 to TRBJ2-1; TCRdb reports TRBD2, a call that lacks DNA to check it against. Germline V CDR1 and CDR2: SGHVS, FQNEAQ. CDR3 size: 19 residues. The CDR3 is CASSFGLAGGPYFDNEQFF.